The 17 T cell receptor beta chains reported below all come from one sample, sequenced in a study of immune cell composition in non-small cell lung cancer. Sequencing was performed with immunoSEQ multiplex PCR; in TCRdb, only in-frame clones are kept and a portion is missing. The sample holds approximately 9,100 clones, about 80% seen once. Sequencing was carried out using lung tumor tissue. These receptors all stem from a human donor with non-small cell lung cancer.

The chain employs TRBV4-3 and TRBJ1-4; 7 nucleotides line up with TRBD1. J lost 7 bases, V lost 1 base, and 6 bases had no gene match. There are 15 residues in the CDR3. CDR1 and CDR2 from the germline V gene are LGHNA and YSLEER. The CDR3 is CASSQGGDRVEKLFF. The CDR3, as DNA: TGCGCCAGCAGCCAAGGAGGTGACAGGGTTGAAAAACTGTTTTTT.

The rearrangement joins TRBV5-1 to TRBJ2-6, with D uncertain. CDR3 length: 15 residues. CDR1 is SGHRS, CDR2 YFSETQ, per germline. V was cut by 5 bases and J by 4 bases, with 13 bases left in between. This CDR3 reads CASSSGDTGANVLTF. In DNA, the CDR3 is TGCGCCAGCAGTTCCGGTGACACGGGGGCCAACGTCCTGACTTTC.

This clone was detected once. The gene calls are TRBV4-1 and TRBJ1-3, with a possible D match to TRBD1 (6 bases). The CDR3 runs 16 residues. Between the trimmed V and J ends, which lost 0 bases and 8 bases, there was a span of 17 bases. Germline CDR1 MGHRA, CDR2 YSYEKL. The CDR3, as DNA: TGCGCCAGCAGCCAAGATCCACAGGGAGCCCAGGACACCATATATTTT. It specifies CASSQDPQGAQDTIYF.

This clone was seen just once. The chain carries TRBV7-9 and TRBJ2-1, with 7 nucleotides matching TRBD1. The V gene's germline CDR1 is SEHNR and CDR2 FQNEAQ (reference sequence). The CDR3 has 15 residues. Germline trimming cut 0 bases from V and 9 bases from J; bases unmatched to any gene: 8. The CDR3 DNA reads TGTGCCAGCAGCTTAGCAGGGGGCGATTCTACTGAGCAGTTCTTC. It specifies CASSLAGGDSTEQFF.

The chain carries TRBV2 and TRBJ2-2; no definite D call. Trimming shortened V by 9 bases and J by 3 bases, and 14 bases separated the two germline ends. The CDR3 is 14 residues long. In germline, CDR1 is SNHLY, CDR2 FYNNEI. CDR3 sequence: CASYRSSDTGELFF. CDR3 nucleotides: TGTGCCAGTTACCGATCCTCGGACACCGGGGAGCTGTTTTTT. The full variable domain, with the rest looked up from reference TRBV2 and TRBJ2-2, is EPEVTQTPSHQVTQMGQEVILRCVPISNHLYFYWYRQILGQKVEFLVSFYNNEISEKSEIFDDQFSVERPDGSNFTLKIRSTKLEDSAMYFCASYRSSDTGELFFGEGSRLTVL.

CDR3 bases: TGTGCCAGCAGTCGGACAGGGAAAATTGGCGTGCAGTACTTC. Protein sequence: CASSRTGKIGVQYF. The genes are TRBV27 and TRBJ2-7, with 8 bases matching TRBD1. CDR1 MNHEY and CDR2 SMNVEV come from the germline V gene (reference sequence). V was pared by 5 bases and J by 9 bases, with 12 bases of the junction left unmatched. The CDR3 length is 14 residues.

CDR3 residues: CASRATQGQPQHF. In DNA form, the CDR3 reads TGTGCCAGCAGGGCAACGCAGGGGCAGCCCCAGCATTTT. The chain combines TRBV6-6 with TRBJ1-5; D is possibly TRBD1 (6 bases). This CDR3 region has 13 residues. With 6 bases removed from V and 7 bases from J, the gap between germline ends came to 13 bases. Germline lookup yields CDR1 MNHNY and CDR2 SVGAGI (reference sequence).

The V call is TRBV7-2, the J call TRBJ1-1; D call uncertain. Trimming took 0 bases from V and 1 from J, leaving 6 bases between them. Germline loops: CDR1 SGHTA, CDR2 FQGNSA. CDR3 length: 14 residues. The CDR3 is CASSLAGSNTEAFF. CDR3 bases: TGTGCCAGCAGCTTAGCGGGGTCGAACACTGAAGCTTTCTTT. Looking up the rest from reference TRBV7-2 and TRBJ1-1 gives the full variable domain: GAGVSQSPSNKVTEKGKDVELRCDPISGHTALYWYRQSLGQGLEFLIYFQGNSAPDKSGLPSDRFSAERTGGSVSTLTIQRTQQEDSAVYLCASSLAGSNTEAFFGQGTRLTVV.

The chain carries TRBV7-8 and TRBJ1-1; no definite D call. Trimming cost V 5 bases and J 5 bases, with 12 bases left between them. The CDR3 runs 13 residues. Germline CDR1 SGHVS, CDR2 FQNEAQ. CDR3 DNA sequence: TGTGCCAGCAGCCCCGGTTTGCGGACTGAAGCTTTCTTT. The encoded protein is CASSPGLRTEAFF.

The chain uses TRBV5-1 and TRBJ1-4, with a weak D call TRBD1 (6 bases). The V end lost 4 bases, the J end lost 3 bases, and 16 bases lay between the germline ends. Germline V CDR1 and CDR2: SGHRS, YFSETQ. There are 16 residues in the CDR3. The CDR3 DNA is TGCGCCAGCAGCGGATTCCTCGGGACACCTAATGAAAAACTGTTTTTT. As protein: CASSGFLGTPNEKLFF.

The V call is TRBV9, the J call TRBJ2-2, with TRBD2 matching 10 bases. The CDR3 totals 15 residues. Germline V gene lookup returns CDR1 SGDLS and CDR2 YYNGEE. Trimming removed 3 bases from V and 6 bases from J; junction bases left unmatched: 5. The CDR3 nucleotides are TGTGCCAGCAGCGCCGCTAGCGGGAGAGCCGGGGAGCTGTTTTTT. This codes for CASSAASGRAGELFF.

V usage is TRBV7-2 and J usage is TRBJ2-3; D is possibly TRBD1 or TRBD2 (5 bases each). Trimming shortened V by 8 bases and J by 6 bases, and 15 bases separated the two germline ends. This CDR3 is 13 amino acids long. Germline V gives CDR1 SGHTA, CDR2 FQGNSA. CDR3 sequence reads: CASSRDRSDTQYF. As DNA, the CDR3 is TGTGCCAGCTCCAGGGACCGCTCCGATACGCAGTATTTT.

The V call is TRBV15, the J call TRBJ1-2; 10 bases agree with TRBD1. Germline V gene data show CDR1 as LNHNV and CDR2 as YYDKDF (reference sequence). Trimming cost V 1 base and J 7 bases; bases outside gene matches: 3. The CDR3 covers 14 residues. CDR3 sequence reads: CATSRGTGGIGYTF. The DNA of the CDR3 is TGTGCCACCAGCAGAGGGACAGGGGGGATTGGCTACACCTTC.

CDR3 sequence: CASSYRTVNSAPLHF. The CDR3 DNA follows: TGTGCCAGCAGTTACCGGACCGTAAATTCGGCACCCCTCCACTTT. The genes are TRBV6-5 and TRBJ1-6; D gene uncertain. Deletions cut 2 bases from V and 11 bases from J, with 16 bases between. Per germline, CDR1 MNHEY and CDR2 SVGAGI. The CDR3 is made up of 15 amino acids.

The rearrangement uses TRBV27 and TRBJ2-7; no firm D call. V lost 5 bases to trimming and J lost 3 bases, with 11 bases between them. This CDR3 is 13 amino acids long. Germline V gene data show CDR1 as MNHEY and CDR2 as SMNVEV (reference sequence). In DNA form, the CDR3 reads TGTGCCAGCAGTCCCTCGGACGGCTACGAGCAGTACTTC. Translation: CASSPSDGYEQYF.

The V call is TRBV7-2, the J call TRBJ2-3; TRBD2 matches at 8 bases. Germline trimming cut 1 base from V and 5 bases from J; bases unmatched to any gene: 5. CDR1 is SGHTA, CDR2 FQGNSA, per germline. The CDR3 length is 15 residues. The CDR3 loop reads CASSLGRGVGDTQYF. CDR3 DNA sequence: TGTGCCAGCAGCTTAGGGCGGGGGGTCGGAGATACGCAGTATTTT.

The chain combines TRBV11-3 with TRBJ1-1; TRBD1 might be the D (6 bases). The CDR3 consists of 15 residues. V was cut by 5 bases and J by 2 bases, with 15 bases left in between. CDR1 SGHNT and CDR2 YENEEA come from the germline V gene. The CDR3 DNA follows: TGTGCCAGCAGCCTAGGCGGACAGATTAACACTGAAGCTTTCTTT. Encoded protein: CASSLGGQINTEAFF.